The 21 T cell receptor beta chains below were found in one sample sequenced in a study of T cell responses to AZD1222 COVID-19 vaccine. Only in-frame clones appear in the TCRdb table, and some are missing; sequencing was by immunoSEQ multiplex PCR. The sample lists some 140,000 clones, more than 85% seen once, with 5.4% in the top ten. Material: peripheral blood, obtained on day 0 of AZD1222 vaccination. These receptors were taken from an adult in good health.

The chain is built from TRBV20-1 and TRBJ2-7, with 7 positions matching TRBD1. Unmatched junction bases numbered 15, after V lost 4 bases and J lost 3 bases. Germline CDR1 reads DFQATT; CDR2 reads SNEGSKA (reference sequence). The CDR3 spans 16 residues. In DNA, the CDR3 is TGCAGTGCTATTGACGGAACAGGGGCAGCCGACTACGAGCAGTACTTC. This gives the protein CSAIDGTGAADYEQYF.

The J gene is TRBJ1-3, the V gene TRBV30; D unresolved. Trimming shortened V by 1 base and J by 4 bases, and 5 bases separated the two germline ends. The V gene's germline CDR1 is GTSNPN and CDR2 SVGIG (reference sequence). The CDR3 extends over 12 amino acids. CDR3 amino acids: CAWSGIGNTIYF. The DNA of the CDR3 is TGTGCCTGGAGTGGAATCGGAAACACCATATATTTT.

The chain couples TRBV5-1 to TRBJ1-1; 7 positions match TRBD1. The CDR3 covers 15 residues. In germline, CDR1 is SGHRS, CDR2 YFSETQ. V was clipped by 3 bases and J by 2 bases; unmatched bases: 7. The CDR3 DNA reads TGCGCCAGCAGCTACCAATCAGGGGGAAACACTGAAGCTTTCTTT. Translated, it gives CASSYQSGGNTEAFF.

This chain joins TRBV19 and TRBJ1-2; D is uncertain. This CDR3 has 11 residues. Per germline, CDR1 LNHDA and CDR2 SQIVND (reference sequence). The V end was cut by 5 bases, the J end by 8 bases, with 9 bases between. This chain's CDR3 is CASSASYGYTF. For the CDR3, the DNA is TGTGCCAGTAGTGCCTCTTACGGCTACACCTTC. Full variable domain (missing parts from reference TRBV19 and TRBJ1-2): DGGITQSPKYLFRKEGQNVTLSCEQNLNHDAMYWYRQDPGQGLRLIYYSQIVNDFQKGDIAEGYSVSREKKESFPLTVTSAQKNPTAFYLCASSASYGYTFGSGTRLTVV.

The chain has TRBV5-6 and TRBJ1-2; 7 bases are shared with TRBD1. The V gene's germline CDR1 is SGHDT and CDR2 YYEEEE. After removal of 9 bases from V and 3 bases from J, the junction contained 8 bases not matched to a gene. The CDR3 length is 13 residues. This CDR3 reads CATKDRVYYGYTF. The CDR3 DNA follows: TGTGCCACCAAAGACAGGGTATACTATGGCTACACCTTC.

The chain uses TRBV29-1 and TRBJ2-7; 7 bases agree with TRBD1. CDR1 and CDR2 (germline): SQVTM, ANQGSEA. With V trimmed by 6 bases and J by 2 bases, 16 bases remained unmatched. The CDR3 loop spans 16 amino acids. This CDR3 reads CSVATIGTARTYEQYF. CDR3 nucleotides: TGCAGCGTCGCGACGATAGGGACAGCAAGGACCTACGAGCAGTACTTC.

The J gene is TRBJ2-2, the V gene TRBV2; D perhaps matches TRBD1 (6 bases). The ends were cut back, 5 bases at V and 16 bases at J, with 23 bases in the middle. Germline V gene lookup returns CDR1 SNHLY and CDR2 FYNNEI. This CDR3 has 14 residues. The CDR3 DNA reads TGTGCCAGCAGTATATCAGGGGCCTCTTCAATCCCGTTTTTT. It encodes CASSISGASSIPFF. The full variable domain, rest sourced from reference TRBV2 and TRBJ2-2, is EPEVTQTPSHQVTQMGQEVILRCVPISNHLYFYWYRQILGQKVEFLVSFYNNEISEKSEIFDDQFSVERPDGSNFTLKIRSTKLEDSAMYFCASSISGASSIPFFGEGSRLTVL.

The CDR3 region is CASSLGARTTTEAFF. As DNA, the CDR3 is TGTGCCAGCAGCTTAGGCGCTAGGACGACCACTGAAGCTTTCTTT. V is TRBV5-8 and J is TRBJ1-1; no clear D. This CDR3 is built from 15 residues. Trimming stripped 2 bases from V and 4 bases from J, with 15 bases between. Germline-derived CDR1 and CDR2 are SGHTS and YDEGEE. The whole variable domain, remainder taken from reference TRBV5-8 and TRBJ1-1, is EAGVTQSPTHLIKTRGQQATLRCSPISGHTSVYWYQQALGLGLQFLLWYDEGEERNRGNFPPRFSGRQFPNYSSELNVNALELEDSALYLCASSLGARTTTEAFFGQGTRLTVV.

This chain connects TRBV7-8 to TRBJ2-2; 10 nucleotides agree with TRBD2. Per the germline V gene, CDR1 is SGHVS and CDR2 is FQNEAQ. The CDR3 length is 20 residues. V was clipped by 0 bases and J by 4 bases; unmatched bases: 14. CDR3 sequence reads: CASSLAFASGSSVGTGELFF. The DNA of the CDR3 is TGTGCCAGCAGCTTAGCATTTGCTAGCGGGAGTTCTGTAGGCACCGGGGAGCTGTTTTTT.

The chain has TRBV15 and TRBJ1-4; 9 bases map to TRBD1. Germline V gene lookup returns CDR1 LNHNV and CDR2 YYDKDF (reference sequence). This CDR3 spans 18 amino acids. The V and J ends lost 7 bases and 3 bases, in that order; junction bases with no gene match: 15. CDR3 loop: CATKEGTGTSVANEKLFF. CDR3 sequence (DNA): TGTGCCACCAAGGAGGGGACAGGGACGAGTGTGGCTAATGAAAAACTGTTTTTT.

The V call is TRBV15, the J call TRBJ2-1; D not resolved. The germline gives CDR1 LNHNV, CDR2 YYDKDF (reference sequence). V was shortened by 0 bases and J by 7 bases, with 7 bases between the two germline ends. There are 13 residues in the CDR3. The CDR3 DNA sequence: TGTGCCACCAGCAGAGATCCCGGGAATGAGCAGTTCTTC. This encodes CATSRDPGNEQFF.

V usage is TRBV15 and J usage is TRBJ1-2; 8 nucleotides agree with TRBD1. With 5 bases clipped from V and 6 bases from J, the junction kept 11 bases outside the gene matches. Germline-derived CDR1 and CDR2 are LNHNV and YYDKDF (reference sequence). This CDR3 spans 15 amino acids. CDR3 nucleotide sequence: TGTGCCACCAGCCGACTGGACAGGGAGGCGGATGGCTACACCTTC. Protein product: CATSRLDREADGYTF.

V usage is TRBV7-3 and J usage is TRBJ1-3, with a weak D call TRBD1 (5 bases). The germline V gene encodes CDR1 SGHTA and CDR2 FQGTGA. Trimming took off 1 base at V and 2 bases at J, with 9 bases between the two ends. This CDR3 contains 15 residues. The CDR3 region has the DNA TGTGCCAGCAGCTTAAATTCGGGACCTGGAAACACCATATATTTT. Amino acid sequence: CASSLNSGPGNTIYF.

J is TRBJ2-3 and V is TRBV5-1; TRBD2 might be the D (5 bases). The CDR3 length is 15 residues. Deletions cut 4 bases from V and 3 bases from J, with 15 bases between. CDR1 and CDR2 from the germline V gene are SGHRS and YFSETQ. In DNA form, the CDR3 reads TGCGCCAGCAGCCCCGACGCGGAGGTTACAGATACGCAGTATTTT. Its protein is CASSPDAEVTDTQYF.

This chain links TRBV12-3 or TRBV12-4 with TRBJ1-4; D gene ambiguous. Trimming shortened V by 4 bases and J by 8 bases, and 5 bases separated the two germline ends. The CDR3 loop spans 11 amino acids. The CDR3 here is CASSSGEKLFF. The CDR3 coding sequence is TGTGCCAGCAGTTCGGGGGAAAAACTGTTTTTT.

CDR3 bases: TGTGCCAGTAGTACTAAGCGGAACACTGAAGCTTTCTTT. Translating it yields CASSTKRNTEAFF. The V gene is TRBV19, the J gene TRBJ1-1; the D is unclear. Germline V gene sequence: CDR1 LNHDA, CDR2 SQIVND (reference sequence). The V end was cut by 4 bases, the J end by 1 base, with 7 bases between. This CDR3 has 13 residues.

This chain links TRBV7-3 with TRBJ2-3, with TRBD2 as a possible D gene (5 bases). This CDR3 is 19 amino acids long. Germline V gene sequence: CDR1 SGHTA, CDR2 FQGTGA. V was trimmed by 5 bases and J by 1 base, leaving 25 bases between them. Written as DNA, the CDR3 is TGTGCCAGCAGCCCTACCGTGTCGCGGTCGGGGTCTGGCACAGATACGCAGTATTTT. Translating gives CASSPTVSRSGSGTDTQYF.

The chain combines TRBV5-6 with TRBJ2-7; 9 nucleotides match TRBD2. The J segment lost 4 bases and the V segment lost 0 bases, leaving 8 bases of the junction unmatched. Germline loops: CDR1 SGHDT, CDR2 YYEEEE. The CDR3 loop spans 16 amino acids. Here the CDR3 reads CASSLAFSGRLYEQYF. CDR3 DNA: TGTGCCAGCAGCTTGGCCTTTAGCGGGAGACTTTACGAGCAGTACTTC. The complete variable domain, with remaining parts taken from reference TRBV5-6 and TRBJ2-7, reads DAGVTQSPTHLIKTRGQQVTLRCSPKSGHDTVSWYQQALGQGPQFIFQYYEEEERQRGNFPDRFSGHQFPNYSSELNVNALLLGDSALYLCASSLAFSGRLYEQYFGPGTRLTVT.

The chain is built from TRBV6-2 or TRBV6-3 and TRBJ1-1; D uncertain. The CDR3 extends over 14 amino acids. Trimming took off 4 bases at V and 4 bases at J, with 13 bases between the two ends. Germline CDR1 and CDR2: MNHEY and SVGEGT. The CDR3 here is CASSWQWTGTEAFF. The CDR3 DNA reads as TGTGCCAGCAGTTGGCAGTGGACGGGCACTGAAGCTTTCTTT.

This chain links TRBV6-5 with TRBJ2-7; 9 bases are a match to TRBD2. The V and J ends lost 6 bases and 5 bases, in that order; junction bases with no gene match: 5. Germline CDR1 MNHEY, CDR2 SVGAGI. CDR3 size: 13 residues. The CDR3 DNA reads as TGTGCCAGCAGGTCTAGCGGGGAAAACGAGCAGTACTTC. This sequence encodes CASRSSGENEQYF.

The rearrangement uses TRBV4-2 and TRBJ2-2, with D unclear. The germline gives CDR1 LGHNA, CDR2 YNFKEQ. The V gene lost 0 bases and the J gene lost 6 bases, with 8 bases spanning the gap. CDR3 length equals 14 residues. The DNA of the CDR3 is TGTGCCAGCAGCCAAGATGAATACCCCGGGGAGCTGTTTTTT. Translation gives CASSQDEYPGELFF.